These 19 T cell receptor beta chains share one sample of origin, sequenced in a study of chemoradiotherapy in HPV16-positive cancers. Here immunoSEQ multiplex PCR was the method, and the copy in TCRdb shows in-frame clones only, minus some. Of some 32,000 clones listed, 70% to 90% are singletons. This specimen consisted of blood, obtained from a patient who underwent chemoradiotherapy. These receptors were taken from a human donor with HPV-associated anogenital cancer.

This chain joins TRBV14 and TRBJ2-7; D is undetermined. The CDR3 totals 14 residues. The germline V gene has CDR1 SGHDN and CDR2 FVKESK. Trimming removed 3 bases at V and 7 bases at J, with 16 bases between. The DNA of the CDR3 is TGTGCCAGCAGCCAGGGCCGGCCACCGAGAGAGCAGTACTTC. Translating it yields CASSQGRPPREQYF.

This chain joins TRBV7-2 and TRBJ1-3, with 7 positions matching TRBD1. This CDR3 region has 15 residues. With 4 bases clipped from V and 4 bases from J, the junction kept 7 bases outside the gene matches. From germline, CDR1 is SGHTA and CDR2 FQGNSA. CDR3 in amino acids: CASSSTTGVGNTIYF. The CDR3 bases are TGTGCCAGCAGCTCAACCACAGGGGTGGGAAACACCATATATTTT.

J is TRBJ1-2 and V is TRBV25-1; D is unclear. The CDR3 extends over 14 amino acids. Per germline, CDR1 MGHDK and CDR2 SYGVNS. Trimming shortened V by 6 bases and J by 0 bases, and 11 bases separated the two germline ends. For the CDR3, the DNA is TGTGCCAGCAGCCTCGGGCCTCCTAACTATGGCTACACCTTC. Encoded protein: CASSLGPPNYGYTF.

V usage is TRBV27 and J usage is TRBJ2-1, with a weak D call TRBD2 (5 bases). The CDR3 loop spans 13 amino acids. Trimming took 6 bases from V and 6 from J, leaving 12 bases between them. Germline CDR1 MNHEY, CDR2 SMNVEV (reference sequence). The chain's CDR3 is CASSIGGRNEQFF. The DNA for the CDR3 is TGTGCCAGCAGCATAGGAGGTCGCAATGAGCAGTTCTTC.

The chain has TRBV7-9 and TRBJ2-2, with D possibly matching TRBD2 (5 bases). V lost 3 bases and J lost 6, with 14 bases in between. Per the germline V gene, CDR1 is SEHNR and CDR2 is FQNEAQ (reference sequence). This CDR3 comprises 15 residues. The CDR3 DNA sequence: TGTGCCAGCAGCTTCCATCTAGCTCAAGCCGGGGAGCTGTTTTTT. Residues: CASSFHLAQAGELFF.

This chain joins TRBV10-1 and TRBJ2-1; a possible D gene is TRBD2 (5 bases). Looked up from germline, CDR1 is WNHNN and CDR2 is SYGVQD (reference sequence). Trimming removed 6 bases at V and 3 bases at J, with 18 bases between. The CDR3 is made up of 16 amino acids. CDR3 in amino acids: CASSERGWTDYNEQFF. In nucleotides, the CDR3 is TGCGCCAGCAGCGAAAGAGGGTGGACCGACTACAATGAGCAGTTCTTC.

The chain combines TRBV7-7 with TRBJ1-3, with TRBD1 matching 7 bases. The CDR3 sequence is 13 residues long. Germline CDR1 SSHAT, CDR2 FNYEAQ (reference sequence). Here the CDR3 reads CATATGPGNTIYF. CDR3 in DNA: TGTGCTACAGCGACAGGGCCTGGAAACACCATATATTTT.

The V and J genes are TRBV5-6 and TRBJ2-7; either TRBD1 or TRBD2 may supply D (5 bases each). V shed 0 bases and J shed 1 base, with 14 bases lying between them. CDR1 and CDR2 (germline): SGHDT, YYEEEE. This CDR3 spans 16 amino acids. CDR3 protein: CASSLGVGDPSYEQYF. The CDR3 DNA is TGTGCCAGCAGCTTGGGGGTGGGGGACCCTTCCTACGAGCAGTACTTC. The entire variable domain, with the rest obtained from reference TRBV5-6 and TRBJ2-7, is as follows: DAGVTQSPTHLIKTRGQQVTLRCSPKSGHDTVSWYQQALGQGPQFIFQYYEEEERQRGNFPDRFSGHQFPNYSSELNVNALLLGDSALYLCASSLGVGDPSYEQYFGPGTRLTVT.

With regard to this clone: At one of its ends the junction is not consistent with the germline gene, which may arise from a read error. V is TRBV5-3 and J is TRBJ1-4, with D tentatively TRBD1 (6 bases). TRBV5-3 is marked as an open reading frame, function uncertain. The CDR3 spans 15 residues. CDR3 loop: CARSTRLDSNEKLFF. The CDR3 nucleotides read TGTGCCAGAAGCACTCGATTGGACAGTAATGAAAAGCTGTTTTTT.

V gene TRBV2 combines with J gene TRBJ1-4; 8 bases agree with TRBD1. After removal of 5 bases from V and 5 bases from J, the junction contained 4 bases not matched to a gene. The CDR3 spans 14 residues. Germline lookup yields CDR1 SNHLY and CDR2 FYNNEI. The CDR3 loop reads CASSRQGLNEKLFF. CDR3 sequence (DNA): TGTGCCAGCAGTAGACAGGGGTTGAATGAAAAACTGTTTTTT.

The chain recombines TRBV6-5 with TRBJ2-7; 8 nucleotides line up with TRBD1. After removal of 4 bases from V and 2 bases from J, the junction contained 7 bases not matched to a gene. The CDR3 has 15 residues. Germline CDR1 is MNHEY and CDR2 is SVGAGI. The CDR3 region is CASSLRQGQTYEQYF. The CDR3 DNA follows: TGTGCCAGCAGTTTAAGACAGGGGCAAACCTACGAGCAGTACTTC.

The chain is built from TRBV7-3 and TRBJ2-1; 12 bases match TRBD2. This CDR3 has 16 residues. The V and J ends lost 5 bases and 4 bases, in that order; junction bases with no gene match: 6. Per the germline V gene, CDR1 is SGHTA and CDR2 is FQGTGA. The CDR3: CASSRTTSGGYNEQFF. CDR3 in DNA: TGTGCCAGCAGCCGCACGACTAGCGGGGGTTACAATGAGCAGTTCTTC.

The chain couples TRBV25-1 to TRBJ2-2; 7 bases are a match to TRBD1. The CDR3 has 15 residues. The ends lost 6 bases at V and 3 bases at J; junction bases unmatched: 7. Germline-derived CDR1 and CDR2 are MGHDK and SYGVNS. The CDR3 spells CASSGATGYTGELFF. In nucleotides, the CDR3 is TGTGCCAGCAGCGGAGCGACAGGGTACACCGGGGAGCTGTTTTTT.

J is TRBJ2-2 and V is TRBV5-1; TRBD1 is a possible D gene (5 bases). Trimming stripped 7 bases from V and 1 base from J, with 11 bases between. Germline V CDR1 and CDR2: SGHRS, YFSETQ. This CDR3 spans 14 amino acids. CDR3 coding DNA: TGCGCCAGCTTAGACACAGGGAACACCGGGGAGCTGTTTTTT. Protein: CASLDTGNTGELFF.

The chain has TRBV7-2 and TRBJ2-3; TRBD2 aligns across 9 bases. After removal of 5 bases from V and 1 base from J, the junction contained 7 bases not matched to a gene. The germline V gene has CDR1 SGHTA and CDR2 FQGNSA. The CDR3 has 16 amino acids. Here the CDR3 reads CASSPPIAGGTDTQYF. The CDR3 DNA reads as TGTGCCAGCAGCCCTCCCATAGCGGGAGGCACAGATACGCAGTATTTT.

CDR3 nucleotide sequence: TGTGCTAGTGGTTTGATCCAAGGACAGGGGATCCCATGGAACACTGAAGCTTTCTTT. Protein sequence: CASGLIQGQGIPWNTEAFF. V gene TRBV12-5 combines with J gene TRBJ1-1, with 9 bases matching TRBD1. CDR1 LGHNT and CDR2 FRNRAP come from the germline V gene. V lost 2 bases and J lost 1; bases outside the gene matches: 14. CDR3 length: 19 residues. The full variable domain, its missing parts supplied by reference TRBV12-5 and TRBJ1-1, is DARVTQTPRHKVTEMGQEVTMRCQPILGHNTVFWYRQTMMQGLELLAYFRNRAPLDDSGMPKDRFSAEMPDATLATLKIQPSEPRDSAVYFCASGLIQGQGIPWNTEAFFGQGTRLTVV.

This chain links TRBV4-3 with TRBJ2-5; TRBD1 matches 8 bases. The CDR3 length is 16 residues. In germline, CDR1 is LGHNA, CDR2 YSLEER. The V gene end was trimmed by 0 bases and the J gene end by 4 bases; junction bases not matched to a gene: 7. The CDR3 region is CASSQDVTGVTETQYF. In DNA form, the CDR3 reads TGCGCCAGCAGCCAAGATGTGACAGGGGTAACAGAGACCCAGTACTTC.

The chain employs TRBV25-1 and TRBJ1-1; TRBD1 might be the D (5 bases). In germline, CDR1 is MGHDK, CDR2 SYGVNS. With 0 bases removed from V and 1 base from J, the gap between germline ends came to 9 bases. The CDR3 sequence is 15 residues long. The CDR3 reads CASSEYKGQNTEAFF. The CDR3 bases are TGTGCCAGCAGTGAATACAAGGGGCAGAACACTGAAGCTTTCTTT. Full variable domain (remainder filled in from reference TRBV25-1 and TRBJ1-1): EADIYQTPRYLVIGTGKKITLECSQTMGHDKMYWYQQDPGMELHLIHYSYGVNSTEKGDLSSESTVSRIRTEHFPLTLESARPSHTSQYLCASSEYKGQNTEAFFGQGTRLTVV.

This chain connects TRBV10-2 to TRBJ1-5, with D uncertain. Germline CDR1 WSHSY, CDR2 SAAADI. The length of the CDR3 is 14 residues. V lost 0 bases, J lost 7 bases, and 10 bases lay in between. Here the CDR3 DNA reads TGCGCCAGCAGTGAGTCGAAAGGGTTGCAGCCCCAGCATTTT. It yields the protein CASSESKGLQPQHF.